Sequencing of this T cell receptor beta chain was carried out in a study of blood T cells in healthy people across ages. On this clonotype itself: The antigen is undetermined.

General study results and limits: Lack of knowledge of donor CMV status possibly confounded expanded clonotype changes. Underestimates were what the diversity estimates from one million T cells were considered to be. Naive T cell percentage showed a strong correlation with the diversity of TCR beta.

Next came a second PCR, run for about 6 to 12 cycles, which used a sample-barcoded 5' primer along with a J-beta primer mix. A template-switch adaptor that had 12 random nucleotides put a tag on each cDNA molecule. TCRdb itself ran the 5' RACE reads through MiXCR, one entry per CDR3 protein. Of hundreds of thousands of distinct CDR3 sequences in the sample, about 53% were seen once. The specimen sequenced was blood. This sequence originates from a man at least 80 years old in good health.

CDR3 sequence: CASSQRRTSGTQRSTDTQYF. The CDR3 DNA sequence: TGCGCCAGCAGTCAACGGAGGACTAGCGGCACCCAACGGAGCACAGATACGCAGTATTTT. V gene TRBV5-1 combines with J gene TRBJ2-3, with 10 positions matching TRBD2. The CDR3 runs to 20 residues. V lost 5 bases to trimming and J lost 0 bases; unmatched junction nucleotides: 18. Germline V gives CDR1 SGHRS, CDR2 YFSETQ.